The clone carrying this T cell receptor beta chain showed up many times. The antigen is undetermined. The sample originates from a study of cytomegalovirus exposure and HLA in healthy donors. Findings of the study overall: Donors belonging to an Asian-associated ancestry cluster reportedly showed fewer N-insertions in productive TCRs than the roughly 670-donor mean, according to what a later analysis found. Rare TCR sequences dominated, though some public TCRs recurred in many donors. Confirmation in vitro established that a few CMV-associated chains were specific for CMV antigens.

The PCR contained 60 Vbeta and 13 Jbeta primers. The repertoire was sequenced with immunoSEQ multiplex PCR; TCRdb's copy has only in-frame clones and lacks some. Of approximately 160,000 clones listed, about 77% are singletons. Participants comprised healthy donors of bone marrow. This TCR came from a woman between 40 and 50 years old in good health and CMV-seropositive. The sample taken for sequencing was PBMCs.

The CDR3 DNA reads as TGTGCCAGTAGTCCTGAGACAGGGGGGATGAACACTGAAGCTTTCTTT. As protein: CASSPETGGMNTEAFF. The chain carries TRBV19 and TRBJ1-1; TRBD1 matches 9 bases. The V gene end was trimmed by 5 bases and the J gene end by 0 bases; junction bases not matched to a gene: 7. Germline values: CDR1 LNHDA, CDR2 SQIVND (reference sequence). The CDR3 has 16 amino acids. Full variable domain (outside the CDR3, taken from reference TRBV19 and TRBJ1-1): DGGITQSPKYLFRKEGQNVTLSCEQNLNHDAMYWYRQDPGQGLRLIYYSQIVNDFQKGDIAEGYSVSREKKESFPLTVTSAQKNPTAFYLCASSPETGGMNTEAFFGQGTRLTVV.